This section outlines one T cell receptor beta chain sequence together with its context. Libraries were prepared by immunoSEQ multiplex PCR; TCRdb keeps only in-frame clonotypes and omits some of them. This table holds approximately 40,000 clones, about 92% found once. This sample is drawn from a study of T cell changes during pregnancy in multiple sclerosis. The V gene end was trimmed by 3 bases and the J gene end by 6 bases; junction bases not matched to a gene: 3. The CDR3 contains 14 residues. Germline assignment: CDR1 MDHEN and CDR2 SYDVKM. The clonotype comes from a female donor with multiple sclerosis, enrolled in a pregnancy study. The chain joins TRBV28 to TRBJ2-1; 9 nucleotides align to TRBD1. Sequences were derived from CD8+ T cells from peripheral blood mononuclear cells, sampled in the third trimester of pregnancy. CDR3 sequence reads: CASSFTTGGNEQFF. CDR3 coding DNA: TGTGCCAGCAGTTTTACGACAGGGGGCAATGAGCAGTTCTTC.